These T cell receptor beta chains were read from a single sample in a study of a mutant IDH1 vaccine in newly diagnosed glioma. The assay was immunoSEQ multiplex PCR, and TCRdb's table has in-frame clones only and misses some. This sample has approximately 50,000 clones, with roughly four fifths found just once. No antigen has been assigned to these receptors. Specimen: PBMCs, collected from a glioma patient whose treatment included an IDH1 peptide vaccine. The receptors stem from a woman aged 45 to 65 with glioma. CDR3s include the opening cysteine and the closing phenylalanine or tryptophan. The size entry is marked missing in some rows and otherwise reads once, few, many or a size class.

size,J,V,CDR3
-,TRBJ2-4,TRBV11-2,CASSYSAGLKNIQYF
-,TRBJ2-7,TRBV7-6,CASSLGGGLPGEQYF
-,TRBJ2-7,TRBV6-6,CASSPGAYEQYF
-,TRBJ1-1,TRBV5-4,CASSRGQVNTEAFF
-,TRBJ2-3,TRBV6-1,CAGRGGTDTQYF
few,TRBJ2-5,TRBV20-1,CSADTGTEKYF
few,TRBJ1-5,TRBV10-3,CAISRDISQPQHF
-,TRBJ1-1,TRBV6-1,CASSIRVNTEAFF
-,TRBJ1-2,TRBV5-4,CASSLGPNQPNYGYTF
-,TRBJ1-1,TRBV6-1,CASSDPGQGAEAFF
-,TRBJ1-2,TRBV9,CASSPDINYGYTF
-,TRBJ2-5,TRBV29-1,CSVEPISQETQYF
-,TRBJ2-3,TRBV7-9,CASSLLGDSYTDTQYF
-,TRBJ2-7,TRBV4-1,CASSHGSGGPYEQYF
once,TRBJ1-2,TRBV9,CASRAGTGRGYTF
-,TRBJ2-7,TRBV29-1,CSVKGQGYYEQYF
-,TRBJ1-4,TRBV30,CAWAGPGGAREKLFF
-,TRBJ1-5,TRBV4-1,CASSRETGGRNQPQHF
-,TRBJ1-1,TRBV25-1,CASSASPGTPWVREAFF
once,TRBJ1-4,TRBV9,CASSVGATRLNEKLFF
-,TRBJ2-7,TRBV15,CATSRDRGTSPTGEQYF
-,TRBJ2-2,TRBV11-2,CASSPVGGGPTGELFF
-,TRBJ2-1,TRBV7-8,CASSLRTSGGAGEQFF
few,TRBJ1-1,TRBV9,CASSVESGTEKNTEAFF
-,TRBJ1-1,TRBV5-5,CASSLGYYTEAFF
-,TRBJ1-5,TRBV19,CASSIPDRGLGQPQHF
few,TRBJ1-1,TRBV7-2,CASSLEAGYMNTEAFF
-,TRBJ2-7,TRBV6-5,CASTGLMGEQYF
once,TRBJ2-3,TRBV7-6,CASSGQGADTQYF
-,TRBJ1-1,TRBV19,CASSTPWDRGGTEAFF
once,TRBJ2-7,TRBV5-8,CASSLDGQGYEQYF
-,TRBJ1-2,TRBV19,CAVEDDGRGQNYGYTF
-,TRBJ1-1,TRBV5-4,CASSATGREVGEAFF
-,TRBJ2-3,TRBV29-1,CSVSGGLFSDTQYF
-,TRBJ1-5,TRBV18,CASSPEGIGQPQHF
-,TRBJ2-2,TRBV30,CAWSQGNTGELFF
-,TRBJ2-7,TRBV2,CASSQTKGQRYEQYF
-,TRBJ1-5,TRBV6-5,CASSYSIGQPQHF
-,TRBJ2-3,TRBV27,CASSLGDTQYF
-,TRBJ1-3,TRBV4-2,CASSQDHWALSGNTIYF
-,TRBJ2-1,TRBV6-6,CAILLVNEQFF
-,TRBJ2-6,TRBV2,CASSWGAGLSGANVLTF
-,TRBJ1-5,TRBV5-4,CASSLGKGQPQHF
once,TRBJ1-2,TRBV5-1,CASSQEGWYYGYTF
-,TRBJ2-6,TRBV9,CASSAPVPGGASGANVLTF
-,TRBJ2-7,TRBV13,CASSPGQGLGEQYF
-,TRBJ1-5,TRBV2,CASSGRWGGGNQPQHF
-,TRBJ2-3,TRBV6-5,CASSYGDGTTDTQYF
-,TRBJ2-5,TRBV4-1,CASSPQSGVGRQETQYF
-,TRBJ1-5,TRBV11-2,CASSSEGYSNQPQHF
-,TRBJ1-2,TRBV7-9,CASSLSSGGHFF
-,TRBJ2-2,TRBV5-1,CASSLSQTGELFF
-,TRBJ2-1,TRBV5-1,CASSLGGENEQFF
-,TRBJ1-1,TRBV2,CASSARQNTEAFF
once,TRBJ1-2,TRBV4-2,CASSQTGAGSIGYTF